Below, one TCR beta chain is given with its context. The table lists this clone with a few counts. What antigen it recognizes has not been identified. No qualities accompany the bases; no much larger clone lies one base away. CDR1 and CDR2, per the germline V gene, are SQVTM and ANQGSEA. The CDR3 runs 13 residues from the cysteine to the phenylalanine. Just the 39-base CDR3 DNA is kept, in frame starting at base 1. The germline ends are 14 bases apart after V is trimmed by 7 bases and J by 2 bases. This sample is part of a study of beta chain features in type 1 diabetes (dated by TCRdb to 2017 to 2018). With regard to the full study: Mean age, gender distribution, total cell number and subset yield did not differ between patients and healthy donors. A total of around 100 million sorted cells were examined across all samples, and RNA yield correlated strongly with the number of cells per subset. In the study, TCRB repertoires of sorted circulating CD4+ T cell subsets from recently diagnosed type 1 diabetes patients were compared with those of matched healthy donors. Whereas all 30 or so donors provided naive and central memory subsets, regulatory and stem cell-like memory subsets were isolated from just 8 patients and about 8 healthy donors. The investigation overall reported the following: Because the HLA sub-analyses included only small numbers of individuals, any influence of HLA type on TCRB rearrangement was left unresolved. Type 1 diabetes patients showed a moderate but significant shortening of TCRB CDR3 length in all four CD4+ subsets. Sequencing cDNA rather than genomic DNA could over-represent highly expressing activated cells, although activation and CD3 levels did not differ between groups. Naive, central memory and regulatory TCRB repertoires appeared more similar among patients than among healthy donors. Patients with type 1 diabetes made fewer insertions and deleted more nucleotides at VDJ recombination sites, implying thymic rearrangement abnormalities. Shorter templates might have been favored by PCR, but patient and control samples were amplified and corrected together, so both groups would have been affected equally by any skew.

Each donor gave one peripheral blood draw, averaging about 100 mL, which was collected into heparinised tubes. Using a panel that included CD45RO, CCR7, CD25, CD127, CD95 and CD27, naive, central memory, regulatory and stem cell-like memory CD4+ T cells were sorted on a BD FACSAria II. Purity was above 95% for every sorted population. PBMCs were isolated right away by Lymphoprep density gradient centrifugation and were stained directly, without culture. So that batch effects would be minimized, each experiment stained and sorted samples in pairs, pairing one healthy donor with one patient. The entire isolated RNA was reverse transcribed using the High Capacity cDNA Reverse Transcription Kit, and thus expressed TCRB transcripts were sequenced. Deep immunoSEQ sequencing was performed on naive, central memory and regulatory T cell samples, with an average of approximately 3.9 million total reads per sample. Sorted cells were lysed in RLT buffer and RNA was extracted with DNase-treated RNeasy Micro or Mini kits, depending on cell number. To prevent cross-contamination, each cell subset was processed individually, whereas patient and healthy donor samples were processed jointly. TCRB sequences were amplified from cDNA with the immunoSEQ multiplex PCR, producing 87-bp fragments spanning the CDR3 region. Sequencing of the amplicons was done on the Illumina HiSeq platform. Concerning the study's data processing: PCR bias was corrected computationally using synthetic template baselines, and reads within Hamming distance 2 were collapsed, with unmergeable singletons discarded. Reads were aligned to IMGT to assign V, D and J genes, CDR3 length, and insertions or deletions at six rearrangement sites. Within each subset, clonotype counts were normalized to the number of sorted cells before true diversity and Gini coefficients were calculated with the tcR R package. The overlap coefficient, calculated on TCRB nucleotide sequences, was used to quantify repertoire sharing. In TCRdb, the immuneACCESS table is reduced to in-frame sequences with V and J assigned. These tables do not hold every clone; where another copy was compared, an unresolved V gene accounts for under half, and the others remain unexplained. Clonal size and the V and J genes are those of that table, whereas D and trimming came from the DNA. This sample is represented by roughly 180,000 clones; around 7.8% of them were singletons. Approximately 1% of the sample is in the top ten clones.

Sequenced sample: central memory CD4+ T cells from blood. This sequence was found in a woman aged 35 to 49 with type 1 diabetes. Here the chain combines TRBV29-1 and TRBJ1-1; TRBD1 is a possible D gene, resting on 5 matching bases. CDR3 reads: CSAGGHYNTEAFF. The base sequence is TGCAGCGCCGGTGGACACTACAACACTGAAGCTTTCTTT. Here the CDR3 is joined to the reference TRBV29-1 and TRBJ1-1 genes, and the full variable domain is: SAVISQKPSRDICQRGTSLTIQCQVDSQVTMMFWYRQQPGQSLTLIATANQGSEATYESGFVIDKFPISRPNLTFSTLTVSNMSPEDSSIYLCSAGGHYNTEAFFGQGTRLTVV.